This passage covers 5 T cell receptor beta chains from one sample sequenced in a study of T cell responses to AZD1222 COVID-19 vaccine. Method: immunoSEQ multiplex PCR; TCRdb's copy keeps in-frame clones and lacks some. The data contain roughly 150,000 clones, around 85% of them seen just once; the ten biggest clones take up 6.9%. The sequences come from peripheral blood, collected after recovery from COVID-19. Receptors originate from an adult who had recovered from COVID-19.

The V call is TRBV24-1, the J call TRBJ2-1, with a tentative D call TRBD2 (5 bases). Trimming took off 4 bases at V and 5 bases at J, with 14 bases between the two ends. Germline CDR1 and CDR2: KGHDR and SFDVKD. The CDR3 is made up of 15 amino acids. The CDR3 loop reads CATSDPGLPNNEQFF. For the CDR3, the DNA is TGTGCCACCAGTGACCCCGGACTCCCGAACAATGAGCAGTTCTTC.

Of note for this clone: The junction departs from the called germline gene at one end, perhaps through a read error. The sample has other DNA sequences that encode this CDR3 too. The CDR3 nucleotides are TGCAGCGCTAGAACGGGATACGAGCAGTACTTC. Translation gives CSARTGYEQYF. This chain connects TRBV20-1 to TRBJ2-7; perhaps TRBD2 as D (5 bases). The CDR3 consists of 11 residues. The V gene's germline CDR1 is DFQATT and CDR2 SNEGSKA (reference sequence).

The chain has TRBV7-9 and TRBJ1-4; D is unresolved. V was cut by 1 base and J by 2 bases, with 2 bases left in between. This CDR3 is 13 amino acids long. Germline CDR1 reads SEHNR; CDR2 reads FQNEAQ (reference sequence). The CDR3 spells CASSLDTNEKLFF. As DNA, the CDR3 is TGTGCCAGCAGCTTAGACACTAATGAAAAACTGTTTTTT.

This clone was picked up a small number of times. The chain uses TRBV2 and TRBJ2-4; 8 nucleotides agree with TRBD1. The CDR3 contains 16 residues. V lost 0 bases and J lost 6; bases outside the gene matches: 7. Germline CDR1 SNHLY, CDR2 FYNNEI. DNA for the CDR3: TGTGCCAGCAGTGAAGCGCTTCTTGACAGGGGAAACATTCAGTACTTC. As protein: CASSEALLDRGNIQYF.

The chain links TRBV7-6 to TRBJ2-2; perhaps TRBD1 as D (6 bases). Germline CDR1 reads SGHVS; CDR2 reads FNYEAQ. There are 13 residues in the CDR3. V was clipped by 6 bases and J by 6 bases, with 11 bases between them. Here the CDR3 DNA reads TGTGCCAGCAGAAGACAGGTTTCCGGGGAGCTGTTTTTT. Amino acids: CASRRQVSGELFF.